This T cell receptor beta chain was observed in a study of response to subunit inactivated influenza vaccine. This clonotype was seen a handful of times. Its antigen remains unidentified. TCRdb reprocessed the RT-PCR reads via MiXCR and lists one record per CDR3 protein. The sample contains 500,000 to 600,000 distinct CDR3 sequences, 13% of which appear only once. This CDR3 has 14 amino acids. V was clipped by 4 bases and J by 10 bases, with 20 bases between them. Germline V gene lookup returns CDR1 SGHRS and CDR2 YFSETQ. Study-level points and caveats: Authors suggested seasonal influenza vaccinations each recruit few new T cells.

This clonotype originated in a man between 50 and 59 years old who received an inactivated influenza vaccine. The chain employs TRBV5-1 and TRBJ2-5, with D possibly called TRBD1 or TRBD2 (6 bases each). The material sequenced was PBMCs from blood, taken roughly 48 days after vaccination. The CDR3 coding sequence is TGCGCCAGCAGCGGCGGGACGAGGCAGGGGTACCAGTACTTC. Amino acid sequence: CASSGGTRQGYQYF.